One sample yielded the 26 T cell receptor beta chains listed below, sequenced in a study of Ad26.COV2.S vaccination and SARS-CoV-2 variants. Assay: immunoSEQ multiplex PCR; the TCRdb copy retains only in-frame clones and omits some. The profile covers about 680,000 clones, with 80% to 90% appearing a single time and over 1.3% taken by the ten largest. Treatment described: around 19 received Ad26.COV2.S at low or high dose, single or two shots; a few received placebo; per-sample allocation not given. Each sample was drawn 63 days after the first injection (of vaccine or placebo). The sample consisted of peripheral blood, taken in a trial of Ad26.COV2.S vaccine versus placebo. The receptors here all came from a person aged 18-65 years who received the Ad26.COV2.S COVID-19 vaccine or a placebo.

The chain links TRBV10-3 to TRBJ1-5; D is undetermined. V lost 0 bases, J lost 0 bases, and 6 bases lay in between. Germline values: CDR1 ENHRY, CDR2 SYGVKD. The CDR3 totals 15 residues. The CDR3 DNA is TGTGCCATCAGTGAGTCGGCAGCTAGCAATCAGCCCCAGCATTTT. Its protein is CAISESAASNQPQHF.

This clone was found a few times. V usage is TRBV6-5 and J usage is TRBJ1-1; TRBD1 matches 9 bases. Germline-derived CDR1 and CDR2 are MNHEY and SVGAGI. J lost 1 base, V lost 6 bases, and 6 bases had no gene match. This CDR3 has 15 amino acids. The CDR3 protein is CASRGQGVRNTEAFF. CDR3 coding DNA: TGTGCCAGCAGGGGACAGGGTGTGAGGAACACTGAAGCTTTCTTT.

The chain has TRBV5-1 and TRBJ2-5, with D perhaps assigned TRBD1 or TRBD2 (6 bases each). V shed 4 bases and J shed 5 bases, with 18 bases lying between them. The CDR3 totals 15 residues. Germline V lookup: CDR1 SGHRS, CDR2 YFSETQ. This CDR3 is CASSRGTLHEETQYF. The CDR3 region has the DNA TGCGCCAGCAGCCGCGGGACACTCCATGAGGAGACCCAGTACTTC.

The CDR3 bases are TGTGCCAGCAGCTTATATCGAGGCACTGAAGCTTTCTTT. This codes for CASSLYRGTEAFF. The chain links TRBV7-7 to TRBJ1-1; D gene ambiguous. The CDR3 covers 13 residues. The germline CDR1 and CDR2 sequences are SSHAT and FNYEAQ (reference sequence). Trimming stripped 2 bases from V and 4 bases from J, with 8 bases between.

The chain is built from TRBV6-5 and TRBJ2-5; D may be TRBD2 (7 bases). CDR1 and CDR2 (germline): MNHEY, SVGAGI. CDR3 length: 15 amino acids. V was clipped by 7 bases and J by 0 bases, with 15 bases between them. The CDR3 protein is CASNRGGLYQETQYF. The CDR3 nucleotides are TGTGCCAGCAATAGGGGGGGGTTGTACCAAGAGACCCAGTACTTC.

This rearrangement joins TRBV3-1 (or the pseudogene TRBV3-2) to TRBJ2-2; the match to TRBD1 covers 8 bases. This CDR3 is 16 amino acids long. CDR1 and CDR2 from the germline V gene are LGHDT and YNNKEL (reference sequence). The V and J ends lost 4 bases and 6 bases, in that order; junction bases with no gene match: 10. The CDR3 is CASSPPRTGSSGELFF. The CDR3 nucleotides are TGTGCCAGCAGCCCGCCCCGGACAGGGTCATCCGGGGAGCTGTTTTTT.

The chain has TRBV5-4 and TRBJ2-4, with D unresolved. The germline gives CDR1 SGHNT, CDR2 YYREEE (reference sequence). Deletions cut 0 bases from V and 2 bases from J, with 6 bases between. The CDR3 is 14 amino acids. The CDR3 bases are TGTGCCAGCAGCTTGGACCTGACCAAAAACATTCAGTACTTC. Translated: CASSLDLTKNIQYF. Complete variable domain (other parts from reference TRBV5-4 and TRBJ2-4): ETGVTQSPTHLIKTRGQQVTLRCSSQSGHNTVSWYQQALGQGPQFIFQYYREEENGRGNFPPRFSGLQFPNYSSELNVNALELDDSALYLCASSLDLTKNIQYFGAGTRLSVL.

This chain links TRBV28 with TRBJ2-7; D is uncertain. The germline CDR1 and CDR2 sequences are MDHEN and SYDVKM. Trimming took off 2 bases at V and 1 base at J, with 3 bases between the two ends. The CDR3 loop spans 12 amino acids. The CDR3: CASSLGSYEQYF. The CDR3 region has the DNA TGTGCCAGCAGTTTAGGGTCCTACGAGCAGTACTTC.

The V gene is TRBV25-1, the J gene TRBJ2-7; 10 nucleotides match TRBD2. Trimming at V came to 4 bases and at J to 2 bases, leaving 8 bases not matched to a gene. The CDR3 spans 16 residues. The germline V gene encodes CDR1 MGHDK and CDR2 SYGVNS. The CDR3 DNA is TGTGCCAGCAGTGGACAGCTAGCGGGGGACCCCTACGAGCAGTACTTC. Translation: CASSGQLAGDPYEQYF.

The chain couples TRBV10-3 to TRBJ2-2; D remains unclear. Germline CDR1 and CDR2: ENHRY and SYGVKD. The CDR3 length is 14 residues. The V and J ends lost 2 bases and 1 base respectively, with 5 bases between them. Here the CDR3 DNA reads TGTGCCATCAGTGAGGCGTTGAACACCGGGGAGCTGTTTTTT. As protein: CAISEALNTGELFF.

The genes are TRBV11-2 and TRBJ2-3; 15 bases are shared with TRBD2. Germline trimming cut 5 bases from V and 1 base from J; bases unmatched to any gene: 7. Germline CDR1 is SGHAT and CDR2 is FQNNGV. The CDR3 length is 18 residues. DNA of the CDR3: TGTGCCAGCAGCCCAGGACTAGCGGGGGGGCGCGGCACAGATACGCAGTATTTT. Its protein product is CASSPGLAGGRGTDTQYF.

The CDR3 DNA is TGTGCCAGCAGCAAATGGGACCGTGCGTTTCCCTACGAGCAGTACTTC. This gives the protein CASSKWDRAFPYEQYF. V usage is TRBV21-1 and J usage is TRBJ2-7. TRBV21-1 is marked as a pseudogene. The length of the CDR3 is 16 residues.

CDR3 coding DNA: TGTGCCAGCAGCCGACCGGGACTAGCTTACTACGAGCAGTACTTC. Protein sequence: CASSRPGLAYYEQYF. V is TRBV6-5 and J is TRBJ2-7; TRBD2 matches at 9 bases. CDR1 is MNHEY and CDR2 is SVGAGI in the germline V gene. The CDR3 runs 15 residues. V shed 6 bases and J 3 bases; nucleotides not matched to a gene: 9.

This clone came up once. The J gene is TRBJ1-1, the V gene TRBV25-1; D is perhaps TRBD1 (6 bases). CDR1 is MGHDK and CDR2 is SYGVNS in the germline V gene. The V end lost 5 bases, the J end lost 1 base, and 14 bases lay between the germline ends. This CDR3 is built from 15 residues. This CDR3 reads CASSPQGPPNTEAFF. For the CDR3, the DNA is TGTGCCAGCAGTCCACAGGGACCGCCGAACACTGAAGCTTTCTTT. The whole variable domain, remainder taken from reference TRBV25-1 and TRBJ1-1, is EADIYQTPRYLVIGTGKKITLECSQTMGHDKMYWYQQDPGMELHLIHYSYGVNSTEKGDLSSESTVSRIRTEHFPLTLESARPSHTSQYLCASSPQGPPNTEAFFGQGTRLTVV.

The rearrangement links TRBV18 to TRBJ2-3, with D perhaps assigned TRBD1 or TRBD2 (5 bases each). Germline assignment: CDR1 KGHSH and CDR2 LQKENI. The V end lost 6 bases, the J end lost 1 base, and 11 bases lay between the germline ends. This CDR3 comprises 14 residues. As DNA, the CDR3 is TGTGCCAGCTCTCAGATGGGACGCACAGATACGCAGTATTTT. This encodes CASSQMGRTDTQYF. Based on the CDR3 plus reference TRBV18 and TRBJ2-3, the full variable domain is NAGVMQNPRHLVRRRGQEARLRCSPMKGHSHVYWYRQLPEEGLKFMVYLQKENIIDESGMPKERFSAEFPKEGPSILRIQQVVRGDSAAYFCASSQMGRTDTQYFGPGTRLTVL.

The chain is built from TRBV5-1 and TRBJ2-7, with 10 bases that match TRBD1. The CDR3 length is 16 residues. V lost 0 bases, J lost 6 bases, and 9 bases stayed unmatched. The germline V gene encodes CDR1 SGHRS and CDR2 YFSETQ. For the CDR3, the DNA is TGCGCCAGCAGCTTGGCTTCCGGGACAGGGGTTGGCGAGCAGTACTTC. Encoded protein: CASSLASGTGVGEQYF.

This rearrangement joins TRBV30 to TRBJ1-2; D remains unclear. Germline V lookup: CDR1 GTSNPN, CDR2 SVGIG (reference sequence). This CDR3 spans 13 amino acids. Between the trimmed V and J ends, which lost 5 bases and 4 bases, there was a span of 14 bases. As DNA, the CDR3 is TGTGCCTGGGGGGTCGAGGGTACCTATGGCTACACCTTC. Residues: CAWGVEGTYGYTF.

CDR3 region: CASSYRTVSQVDTQYF. The DNA of the CDR3 is TGTGCCAGCAGTTACCGGACAGTTTCCCAGGTGGATACGCAGTATTTT. This chain links TRBV6-2 or TRBV6-3 with TRBJ2-3, with D perhaps matching TRBD1 (6 bases). The ends were cut back, 2 bases at V and 6 bases at J, with 18 bases in the middle. This CDR3 is 16 amino acids long. Looked up from germline, CDR1 is MNHEY and CDR2 is SVGEGT.

This clone has just one count. CDR3 in DNA: TGTGCCAGCAGCTTAAGGGTGGGTAGCGGATACAATGAGCAGTTCTTC. It yields the protein CASSLRVGSGYNEQFF. The rearrangement joins TRBV7-3 to TRBJ2-1; D possibly corresponds to TRBD2 (6 bases). V was shortened by 1 base and J by 4 bases, with 14 bases between the two germline ends. CDR3 size: 16 residues. Germline V gene lookup returns CDR1 SGHTA and CDR2 FQGTGA.

This sequence joins TRBV5-4 and TRBJ1-5; D uncertain. The length of the CDR3 is 12 residues. The V gene's germline CDR1 is SGHNT and CDR2 YYREEE (reference sequence). V shed 1 base and J shed 7 bases, with 6 bases lying between them. This CDR3 reads CASSLFGQPQHF. CDR3 DNA: TGTGCCAGCAGCTTGTTTGGGCAGCCCCAGCATTTT.

The J gene is TRBJ1-5, the V gene TRBV19; D gene unclear. The CDR3 spans 14 residues. V was shortened by 6 bases and J by 1 base, with 10 bases between the two germline ends. Per germline, CDR1 LNHDA and CDR2 SQIVND (reference sequence). CDR3: CASRLALSNQPQHF. For the CDR3, the DNA is TGTGCCAGTAGACTAGCCCTAAGCAATCAGCCCCAGCATTTT.

In DNA, the CDR3 is TGTGCCTGGAGTGTACCGGGACGTCCAGGGGGTTCACCCCTCCACTTT. Encoded protein: CAWSVPGRPGGSPLHF. V usage is TRBV30 and J usage is TRBJ1-6; the match to TRBD1 covers 7 bases. The CDR3 totals 16 residues. Germline lookup yields CDR1 GTSNPN and CDR2 SVGIG (reference sequence). Unmatched junction bases numbered 11, after V lost 0 bases and J lost 9 bases.

This sequence joins TRBV5-1 and TRBJ1-1; weak D call: TRBD1 (5 bases). The V and J ends lost 8 bases and 4 bases respectively, with 15 bases between them. Germline V gives CDR1 SGHRS, CDR2 YFSETQ. CDR3 length: 13 residues. The DNA of the CDR3 is TGCGCCAGTAGAGCAGGGCAGAGCACTGAAGCTTTCTTT. Translated: CASRAGQSTEAFF.

Only one count was recorded for this clone. This chain joins TRBV9 and TRBJ2-3, with D unresolved. CDR3 length: 10 amino acids. V lost 7 bases to trimming and J lost 1 base, with 1 base between them. Germline CDR1 is SGDLS and CDR2 is YYNGEE. The chain's CDR3 is CASGTDTQYF. The CDR3 DNA reads TGTGCCAGCGGCACAGATACGCAGTATTTT.

The rearrangement uses TRBV7-9 and TRBJ1-4, with no clear D. CDR1 is SEHNR and CDR2 is FQNEAQ in the germline V gene (reference sequence). Trimming stripped 6 bases from V and 8 bases from J, with 22 bases between. The CDR3 is 16 amino acids. This CDR3 is CASSWGMAIGNEKLFF. In DNA, the CDR3 is TGTGCCAGCAGTTGGGGTATGGCCATTGGGAACGAAAAACTGTTTTTT.

This rearrangement joins TRBV4-1 to TRBJ1-1; D remains ambiguous. Germline lookup yields CDR1 MGHRA and CDR2 YSYEKL. V was clipped by 1 base and J by 4 bases, with 16 bases between them. CDR3 size: 16 residues. As DNA, the CDR3 is TGCGCCAGCAGCCAAGTAATGGGAGTTTTAGTCACTGAAGCTTTCTTT. It translates to CASSQVMGVLVTEAFF.